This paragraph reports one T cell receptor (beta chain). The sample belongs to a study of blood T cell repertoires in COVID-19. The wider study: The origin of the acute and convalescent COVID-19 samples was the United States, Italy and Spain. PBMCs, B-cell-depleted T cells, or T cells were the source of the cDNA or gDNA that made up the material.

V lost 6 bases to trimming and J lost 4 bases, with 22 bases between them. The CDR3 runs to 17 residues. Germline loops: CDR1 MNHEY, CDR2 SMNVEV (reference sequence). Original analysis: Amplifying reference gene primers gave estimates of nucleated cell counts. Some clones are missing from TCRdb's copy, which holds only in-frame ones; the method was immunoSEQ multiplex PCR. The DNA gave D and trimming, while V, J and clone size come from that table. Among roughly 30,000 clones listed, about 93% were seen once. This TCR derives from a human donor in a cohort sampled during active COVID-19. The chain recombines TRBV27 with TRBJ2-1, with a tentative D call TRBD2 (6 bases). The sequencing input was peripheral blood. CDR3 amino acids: CASRPFGGQVRYNEQFF. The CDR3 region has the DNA TGTGCCAGCAGGCCCTTTGGAGGGCAAGTCCGTTACAATGAGCAGTTCTTC.